This TCR beta chain was captured in a study of blood T cell repertoires in COVID-19. In the study's own analysis: Nucleated cell number was recorded as an estimate derived from reference gene primer amplification. TCRdb's table, derived via immunoSEQ multiplex PCR, lists solely in-frame clones and lacks some. Clone size and the V and J calls come from that table; the DNA yielded D and trimming. The repertoire holds 140,000 or so clones, over 80% seen once, with around 11% in the top ten. Participants, roughly 18 to 100 years old, spanned approximately 26 US areas. The clonotype originates from a man aged 55 to 69 who had recovered from COVID-19. Specimen: PBMCs or T cells enriched from blood (not recorded which).

The CDR3 sequence: CASSQEAAKTYYNEQFF. The CDR3 DNA reads as TGTGCCAGCAGCCAAGAAGCTGCTAAGACTTATTACAATGAGCAGTTCTTC. This chain joins TRBV4-2 and TRBJ2-1; D unclear. Germline V gene data show CDR1 as LGHNA and CDR2 as YNFKEQ. The CDR3 extends over 17 amino acids. The germline V and J ends were trimmed by 0 bases and 4 bases, with 16 bases remaining between them.